One sample yielded the 27 T cell receptor beta chains listed below, sequenced in a study of shared clonotypes between healthy human individuals. Data came from immunoSEQ multiplex PCR; TCRdb stores just in-frame clones and leaves some out. This table holds 1,500,000 or so clones, approximately 98.5% found once. Sequenced: naive CD4+ T cells sorted from blood. Sample subset: CD45RA+ positively selected. The receptors here all came from a man aged 25 to 45 in good health.

V is TRBV5-5 and J is TRBJ1-1; D is ambiguous. Germline lookup yields CDR1 SGHKS and CDR2 YYEKEE (reference sequence). With 0 bases removed from V and 0 bases from J, the gap between germline ends came to 12 bases. The CDR3 runs 16 residues. The CDR3 sequence: CASSLEAGVLNTEAFF. The CDR3 nucleotides read TGTGCCAGCAGCTTGGAGGCAGGCGTCCTGAACACTGAAGCTTTCTTT.

The chain couples TRBV2 to TRBJ2-3; D possibly corresponds to TRBD1 (5 bases). The CDR3 totals 16 residues. Trimming cost V 4 bases and J 2 bases, with 16 bases left between them. Germline CDR1 is SNHLY and CDR2 is FYNNEI. Written as DNA, the CDR3 is TGTGCCAGCAGTGGGCCAACTGACAGCTACACAGATACGCAGTATTTT. Translation gives CASSGPTDSYTDTQYF. The full variable domain, with the rest looked up from reference TRBV2 and TRBJ2-3, is EPEVTQTPSHQVTQMGQEVILRCVPISNHLYFYWYRQILGQKVEFLVSFYNNEISEKSEIFDDQFSVERPDGSNFTLKIRSTKLEDSAMYFCASSGPTDSYTDTQYFGPGTRLTVL.

This rearrangement joins TRBV7-9 to TRBJ2-3; D is ambiguous. Germline CDR1 is SEHNR and CDR2 is FQNEAQ (reference sequence). Deletions cut 1 base from V and 5 bases from J, with 4 bases between. This CDR3 has 12 residues. The CDR3 DNA sequence: TGTGCCAGCAGCTTAGATAAAGATACGCAGTATTTT. This gives the protein CASSLDKDTQYF.

The V gene is TRBV27, the J gene TRBJ2-1; 8 positions agree with TRBD2. With V trimmed by 2 bases and J by 7 bases, 7 bases remained unmatched. From germline, CDR1 is MNHEY and CDR2 SMNVEV (reference sequence). This CDR3 is built from 15 residues. The CDR3 DNA reads TGTGCCAGCAGTTTAAGCGGGGGCCGATGGAATGAGCAGTTCTTC. Its protein is CASSLSGGRWNEQFF.

The chain uses TRBV6-4 and TRBJ2-6; D is possibly TRBD2 (5 bases). Trimming removed 5 bases from V and 0 bases from J, with 8 bases in between. Germline V gene lookup returns CDR1 MRHNA and CDR2 SNTAGT. The CDR3 contains 15 residues. CDR3 nucleotide sequence: TGTGCCAGCAGTACTAGTCACTCTGGGGCCAACGTCCTGACTTTC. Translation gives CASSTSHSGANVLTF.

The chain combines TRBV29-1 with TRBJ2-3; unclear D gene. The V end lost 4 bases, the J end lost 3 bases, and 8 bases lay between the germline ends. The CDR3 spans 12 residues. Germline CDR1 reads SQVTM; CDR2 reads ANQGSEA. The CDR3 loop reads CSVVIQTDTQYF. The CDR3, as DNA: TGCAGCGTTGTAATCCAGACAGATACGCAGTATTTT.

J is TRBJ2-3 and V is TRBV5-1, with D perhaps TRBD1 (6 bases). The CDR3 length is 12 residues. The V gene's germline CDR1 is SGHRS and CDR2 YFSETQ. V lost 4 bases to trimming and J lost 6 bases, with 9 bases between them. Here the CDR3 reads CASSAQGDTQYF. In nucleotides, the CDR3 is TGCGCCAGCAGCGCGCAGGGGGATACGCAGTATTTT.

The chain employs TRBV28 and TRBJ2-2; D is possibly TRBD2 (6 bases). The CDR3 has 15 residues. Germline CDR1 MDHEN, CDR2 SYDVKM. Trimming took 5 bases from V and 7 from J, leaving 17 bases between them. The CDR3, as DNA: TGTGCCAGCAGTGCCCCCGGGAGACAAGGCGGGGAGCTGTTTTTT. Translation: CASSAPGRQGGELFF.

The chain recombines TRBV28 with TRBJ1-2; D may be TRBD1 (5 bases). With 5 bases removed from V and 3 bases from J, the gap between germline ends came to 10 bases. Germline loops: CDR1 MDHEN, CDR2 SYDVKM. CDR3 size: 13 residues. CDR3 DNA: TGTGCCAGCAGTGGACACAGGTACTATGGCTACACCTTC. Its protein is CASSGHRYYGYTF.

J is TRBJ2-1 and V is TRBV7-6; 7 bases map to TRBD1. The CDR3 loop spans 14 amino acids. Germline values: CDR1 SGHVS, CDR2 FNYEAQ. The V segment lost 4 bases and the J segment 6 bases; nucleotides outside the gene matches: 6. As DNA, the CDR3 is TGTGCCAGCAGCTCCGCCAGGGGGTCCAATGAGCAGTTCTTC. This sequence encodes CASSSARGSNEQFF.

The chain recombines TRBV5-1 with TRBJ2-4; a possible D gene is TRBD1 (5 bases). The CDR3 extends over 12 amino acids. Germline-derived CDR1 and CDR2 are SGHRS and YFSETQ. V was trimmed by 2 bases and J by 16 bases, leaving 16 bases between them. The CDR3 protein is CASSLDRSPLYF. The CDR3 DNA reads as TGCGCCAGCAGCTTAGACAGATCCCCGCTTTACTTC. Combining the CDR3 with reference TRBV5-1 and TRBJ2-4 gives the whole variable domain KAGVTQTPRYLIKTRGQQVTLSCSPISGHRSVSWYQQTPGQGLQFLFEYFSETQRNKGNFPGRFSGRQFSNSRSEMNVSTLELGDSALYLCASSLDRSPLYFGAGTRLSVL.

This chain uses TRBV7-9 with TRBJ1-1, with no clear D. V shed 3 bases and J shed 6 bases, with 20 bases lying between them. CDR1 and CDR2 (germline): SEHNR, FQNEAQ (reference sequence). There are 16 residues in the CDR3. The CDR3 DNA follows: TGTGCCAGCAGCTTCCCTTGGGCCGACGAGGACCCTGAAGCTTTCTTT. Encoded protein: CASSFPWADEDPEAFF.

The chain recombines TRBV7-9 with TRBJ2-7; TRBD2 matches 11 bases. Per the germline V gene, CDR1 is SEHNR and CDR2 is FQNEAQ (reference sequence). The CDR3 sequence is 17 residues long. V lost 4 bases and J lost 4; bases outside the gene matches: 12. The CDR3 region has the DNA TGTGCCAGCAGCTCTCTTACTAGCGGGAGTAATCTGTACGAGCAGTACTTC. Its protein is CASSSLTSGSNLYEQYF.

The rearrangement uses TRBV4-1 and TRBJ2-2; D not certain. Germline V lookup: CDR1 MGHRA, CDR2 YSYEKL. Trimming cost V 4 bases and J 6 bases, with 15 bases left between them. This CDR3 is 15 amino acids long. CDR3 sequence reads: CASSPLITKAGELFF. CDR3 bases: TGCGCCAGCAGCCCTCTAATAACAAAGGCCGGGGAGCTGTTTTTT.

The chain joins TRBV10-1 to TRBJ2-5; 13 bases agree with TRBD2. This CDR3 has 15 amino acids. In germline, CDR1 is WNHNN, CDR2 SYGVQD (reference sequence). Trimming took 2 bases from V and 9 from J; bases not matched to a gene: 6. The CDR3 nucleotides are TGCGCCAGCAGTGAGGGGACTAGCGGGAAAGGAGCCCAGTACTTC. It encodes CASSEGTSGKGAQYF.

The chain combines TRBV6-5 with TRBJ2-2, with TRBD1 identical over 9 bases. The CDR3 runs to 14 residues. V was pared by 5 bases and J by 4 bases, with 2 bases of the junction left unmatched. Germline V lookup: CDR1 MNHEY, CDR2 SVGAGI. CDR3: CASSRQGGTGELFF. DNA for the CDR3: TGTGCCAGCAGTAGACAGGGGGGCACCGGGGAGCTGTTTTTT.

The V gene is TRBV6-1, the J gene TRBJ2-7; D is possibly TRBD1 (5 bases). Germline V gene data show CDR1 as MNHNS and CDR2 as SASEGT. The CDR3 totals 15 residues. V lost 6 bases to trimming and J lost 0 bases, with 15 bases between them. The CDR3 is CASRPEVGLSYEQYF. The CDR3 nucleotides are TGTGCCAGCAGGCCCGAAGTGGGGCTCTCCTACGAGCAGTACTTC.

This clone showed up just a few times. The sample carries other DNA sequences with the same CDR3. The rearrangement links TRBV7-9 to TRBJ2-2, with D uncertain. The CDR3 is made up of 10 amino acids. With 5 bases removed from V and 5 bases from J, the gap between germline ends came to 0 bases. The germline V gene encodes CDR1 SEHNR and CDR2 FQNEAQ (reference sequence). DNA for the CDR3: TGTGCCAGCAGCACCGGGGAGCTGTTTTTT. Amino acids: CASSTGELFF.

V gene TRBV5-4 combines with J gene TRBJ2-3, with 14 bases that match TRBD2. J gave up 1 base and V 2 bases, and 6 bases lay outside the gene matches. The CDR3 loop spans 18 amino acids. Germline assignment: CDR1 SGHNT and CDR2 YYREEE (reference sequence). The CDR3: CASSLGTSGSVGTDTQYF. CDR3 coding DNA: TGTGCCAGCAGCTTAGGGACTAGCGGGAGCGTCGGCACAGATACGCAGTATTTT. The complete variable domain, with remaining parts taken from reference TRBV5-4 and TRBJ2-3, reads ETGVTQSPTHLIKTRGQQVTLRCSSQSGHNTVSWYQQALGQGPQFIFQYYREEENGRGNFPPRFSGLQFPNYSSELNVNALELDDSALYLCASSLGTSGSVGTDTQYFGPGTRLTVL.

As regards this clone: Compared with germline, one end of the junction differs, possibly owing to a read error. This chain uses TRBV28 with TRBJ1-4; 7 nucleotides align to TRBD1. The germline V gene encodes CDR1 MDHEN and CDR2 SYDVKM. This CDR3 contains 12 residues. The CDR3 nucleotides are TGTGCCAGCAGTCTTCTCGGGACAGCGGAGATCTTT. This codes for CASSLLGTAEIF.

The chain recombines TRBV5-1 with TRBJ1-1; a weak D match, TRBD1 (6 bases). CDR1 and CDR2 from the germline V gene are SGHRS and YFSETQ. V was trimmed by 2 bases and J by 3 bases, leaving 11 bases between them. This CDR3 region has 14 residues. DNA for the CDR3: TGCGCCAGCAGCTTACAGGGACATGACACTGAAGCTTTCTTT. Its protein product is CASSLQGHDTEAFF.

The J gene is TRBJ2-5, the V gene TRBV5-1; 14 bases line up with TRBD2. Per the germline V gene, CDR1 is SGHRS and CDR2 is YFSETQ. V lost 5 bases and J lost 4; bases outside the gene matches: 1. The CDR3 length is 14 residues. The CDR3 nucleotides read TGCGCCAGCAGTGGGACTAGCGGGAGAGAGACCCAGTACTTC. Encoded protein: CASSGTSGRETQYF.

This clone was seen once. The chain employs TRBV5-6 and TRBJ2-3; the D is unclear. V dropped 0 bases and J dropped 0 bases, with 14 bases sitting between them. CDR3 length: 17 amino acids. Germline loops: CDR1 SGHDT, CDR2 YYEEEE. CDR3 DNA sequence: TGTGCCAGCAGCTTGGGACGGGCGGCTACTAGCACAGATACGCAGTATTTT. It encodes CASSLGRAATSTDTQYF. Full variable domain (remainder filled in from reference TRBV5-6 and TRBJ2-3): DAGVTQSPTHLIKTRGQQVTLRCSPKSGHDTVSWYQQALGQGPQFIFQYYEEEERQRGNFPDRFSGHQFPNYSSELNVNALLLGDSALYLCASSLGRAATSTDTQYFGPGTRLTVL.

This chain connects TRBV9 to TRBJ2-2, with 9 bases identical to TRBD1. In germline, CDR1 is SGDLS, CDR2 YYNGEE. V gave up 2 bases and J gave up 5 bases; unmatched junction bases: 19. The CDR3 totals 20 residues. CDR3: CASSVISPGQGILGTGELFF. The CDR3 DNA follows: TGTGCCAGCAGCGTCATTTCTCCGGGACAGGGCATATTGGGTACCGGGGAGCTGTTTTTT.

J is TRBJ2-3 and V is TRBV9; perhaps TRBD2 as D (6 bases). From germline, CDR1 is SGDLS and CDR2 YYNGEE. V dropped 0 bases and J dropped 6 bases, with 14 bases sitting between them. The CDR3 is 15 amino acids. The CDR3 DNA sequence: TGTGCCAGCAGCGTAGCGGAGGGGTTGTCGGATACGCAGTATTTT. Translation: CASSVAEGLSDTQYF.

The gene calls are TRBV7-2 and TRBJ2-5; TRBD2 matches 7 bases. With V trimmed by 2 bases and J by 5 bases, 11 bases remained unmatched. In germline, CDR1 is SGHTA, CDR2 FQGNSA. The CDR3 contains 16 residues. CDR3 protein: CASSLNPSGVGETQYF. In DNA, the CDR3 is TGTGCCAGCAGCTTAAACCCTAGCGGAGTTGGGGAGACCCAGTACTTC.

As for this clone: Other DNA sequences in the same sample also yield this CDR3. This sequence joins TRBV9 and TRBJ2-7, with D maybe TRBD1 (5 bases). This CDR3 has 14 residues. V lost 0 bases to trimming and J lost 3 bases, with 10 bases between them. In germline, CDR1 is SGDLS, CDR2 YYNGEE. CDR3 in DNA: TGTGCCAGCAGCGTAGGTAGGGGTGGCTACGAGCAGTACTTC. It encodes CASSVGRGGYEQYF.